The table lists the clone carrying this TCR beta chain with many counts. Beta-chain TCR CDR3 regions were amplified from RNA transcripts. First-round RT-PCR with HTBI primers preceded a second-round multiplex PCR. TCRdb redid the calling of the multiplex PCR reads with MiXCR, one entry per CDR3 protein. Found here are fewer than 650,000 distinct CDR3 sequences, roughly 20% of them singletons; the top ten hold approximately 7.7%. The sample is drawn from a study of Graves' ophthalmopathy and Graves' hyperthyroidism. Sequencing was carried out using peripheral blood. The TCR was taken from a woman between 18 and 29 years old with stable Graves' hyperthyroidism. Some clones in this sample may be carry-over from other donors' samples.

CDR3 DNA: TGTGCCTGGAGTGTTAGACGGACTAGCGGGACTCAAGAGACCCAGTACTTC. Translated: CAWSVRRTSGTQETQYF. The chain uses TRBV30 and TRBJ2-5, with 12 nucleotides matching TRBD2. The CDR3 contains 17 residues. V dropped 0 bases and J dropped 2; count of bases not matched to a gene: 7. From germline, CDR1 is GTSNPN and CDR2 SVGIG (reference sequence).